This TCR beta chain was recorded in a study of OX40 agonist ivuxolimab in advanced cancers. Repertoires were generated with immunoSEQ multiplex PCR, while TCRdb's copy carries only in-frame clones and drops some. The table has approximately 80,000 clones, roughly 84% seen once. V lost 8 bases, J lost 7 bases, and 12 bases lay in between. This CDR3 has 11 amino acids. The germline V gene encodes CDR1 SEHNR and CDR2 FQNEAQ (reference sequence). The sample here was CD4+ or CD8+ T cells sorted from blood, taken in a trial of the OX40 agonist ivuxolimab. The rearrangement links TRBV7-9 to TRBJ2-7; no firm D call. The clonotype originates from an adult with an advanced solid tumor such as melanoma, head and neck, liver or kidney cancer. CDR3 protein: CASAISEEQYF. The CDR3 DNA follows: TGTGCCAGCGCGATCTCGGAGGAGCAGTACTTC.